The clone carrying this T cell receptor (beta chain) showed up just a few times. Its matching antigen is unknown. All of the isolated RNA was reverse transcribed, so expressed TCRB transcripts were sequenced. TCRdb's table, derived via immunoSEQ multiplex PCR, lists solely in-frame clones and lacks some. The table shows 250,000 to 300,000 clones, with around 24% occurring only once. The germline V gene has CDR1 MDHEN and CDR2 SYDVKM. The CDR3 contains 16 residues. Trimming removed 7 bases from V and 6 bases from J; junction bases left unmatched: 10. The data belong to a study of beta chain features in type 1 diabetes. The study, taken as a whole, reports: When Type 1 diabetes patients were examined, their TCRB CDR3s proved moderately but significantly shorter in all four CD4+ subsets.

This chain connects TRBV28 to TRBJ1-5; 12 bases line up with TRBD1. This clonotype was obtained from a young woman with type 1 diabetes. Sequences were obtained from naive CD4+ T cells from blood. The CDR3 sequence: CASTPGGQGASQPQHF. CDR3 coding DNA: TGTGCCAGCACTCCAGGGGGACAGGGGGCGAGTCAGCCCCAGCATTTT.